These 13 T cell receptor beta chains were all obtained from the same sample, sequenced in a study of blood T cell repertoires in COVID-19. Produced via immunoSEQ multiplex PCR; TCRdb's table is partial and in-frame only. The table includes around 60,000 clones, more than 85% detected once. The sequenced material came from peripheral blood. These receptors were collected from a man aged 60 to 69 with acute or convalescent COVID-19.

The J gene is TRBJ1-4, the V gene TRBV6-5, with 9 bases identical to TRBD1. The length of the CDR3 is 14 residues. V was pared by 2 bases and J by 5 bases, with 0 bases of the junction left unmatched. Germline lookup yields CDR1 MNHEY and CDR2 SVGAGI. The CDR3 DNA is TGTGCCAGCAGTTACGGACAGGGGAATGAAAAACTGTTTTTT. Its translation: CASSYGQGNEKLFF.

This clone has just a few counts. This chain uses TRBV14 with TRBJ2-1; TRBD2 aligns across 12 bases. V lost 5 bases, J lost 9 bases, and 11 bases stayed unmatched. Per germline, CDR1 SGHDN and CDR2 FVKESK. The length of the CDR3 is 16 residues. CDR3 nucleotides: TGTGCCAGCAGCTTTTCTAGCGGGAGGGCCGGAGTTGAGCAGTTCTTC. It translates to CASSFSSGRAGVEQFF.

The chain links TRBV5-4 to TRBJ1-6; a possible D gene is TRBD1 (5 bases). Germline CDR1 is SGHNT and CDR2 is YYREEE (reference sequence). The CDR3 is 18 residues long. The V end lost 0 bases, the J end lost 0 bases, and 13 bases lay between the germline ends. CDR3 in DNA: TGTGCCAGCAGCTTGGCCGTGGGGGGTAGCTCCTATAATTCACCCCTCCACTTT. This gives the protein CASSLAVGGSSYNSPLHF.

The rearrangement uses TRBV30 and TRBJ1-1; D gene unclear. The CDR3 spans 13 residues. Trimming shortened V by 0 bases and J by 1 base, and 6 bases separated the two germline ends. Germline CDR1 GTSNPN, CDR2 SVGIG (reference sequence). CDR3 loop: CAWSVEPNTEAFF. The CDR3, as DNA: TGTGCCTGGAGTGTGGAGCCGAACACTGAAGCTTTCTTT.

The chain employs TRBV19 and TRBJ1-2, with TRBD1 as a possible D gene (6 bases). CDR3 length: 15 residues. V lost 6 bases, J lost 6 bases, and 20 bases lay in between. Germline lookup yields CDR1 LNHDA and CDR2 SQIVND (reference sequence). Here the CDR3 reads CASREHREIGNGYTF. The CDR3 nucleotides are TGTGCCAGTAGGGAACACAGGGAAATCGGAAATGGCTACACCTTC.

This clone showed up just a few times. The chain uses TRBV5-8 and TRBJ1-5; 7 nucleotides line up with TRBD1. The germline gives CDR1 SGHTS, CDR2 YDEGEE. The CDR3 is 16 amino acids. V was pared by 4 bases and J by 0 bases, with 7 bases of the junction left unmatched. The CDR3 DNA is TGTGCCAGCAGCCGACTTCAGGGGGTTAGCAATCAGCCCCAGCATTTT. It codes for CASSRLQGVSNQPQHF.

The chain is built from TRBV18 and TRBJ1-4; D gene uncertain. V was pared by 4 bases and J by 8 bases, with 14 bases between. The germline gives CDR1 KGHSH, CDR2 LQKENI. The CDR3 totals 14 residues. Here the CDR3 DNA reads TGTGCCAGCTCACTGGGTTCCGGGAACGAAAAACTGTTTTTT. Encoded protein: CASSLGSGNEKLFF.

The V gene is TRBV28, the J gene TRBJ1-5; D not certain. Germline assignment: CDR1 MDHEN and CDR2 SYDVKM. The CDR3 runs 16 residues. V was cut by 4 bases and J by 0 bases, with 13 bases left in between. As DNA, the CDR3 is TGTGCCAGCAGTTCCACCGGCGAGGTTAGCAATCAGCCCCAGCATTTT. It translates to CASSSTGEVSNQPQHF.

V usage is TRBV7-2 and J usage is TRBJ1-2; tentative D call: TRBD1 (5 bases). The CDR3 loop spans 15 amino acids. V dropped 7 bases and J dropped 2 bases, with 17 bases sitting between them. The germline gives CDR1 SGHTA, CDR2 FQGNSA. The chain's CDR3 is CASTPGGLGNYGYTF. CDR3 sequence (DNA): TGTGCCAGCACCCCCGGGGGGTTAGGGAACTATGGCTACACCTTC.

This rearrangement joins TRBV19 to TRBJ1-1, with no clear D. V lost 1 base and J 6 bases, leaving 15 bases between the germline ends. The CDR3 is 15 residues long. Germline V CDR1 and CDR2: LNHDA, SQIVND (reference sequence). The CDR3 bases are TGTGCCAGTAGTATAGGGGCAGGAAGTGGCGCTGAAGCTTTCTTT. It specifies CASSIGAGSGAEAFF.

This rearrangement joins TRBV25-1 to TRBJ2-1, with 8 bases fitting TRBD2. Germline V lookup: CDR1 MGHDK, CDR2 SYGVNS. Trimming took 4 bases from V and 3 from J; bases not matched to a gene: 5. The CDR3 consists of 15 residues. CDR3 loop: CASSVREGLYNEQFF. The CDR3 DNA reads TGTGCCAGCAGTGTACGGGAGGGCCTCTACAATGAGCAGTTCTTC.

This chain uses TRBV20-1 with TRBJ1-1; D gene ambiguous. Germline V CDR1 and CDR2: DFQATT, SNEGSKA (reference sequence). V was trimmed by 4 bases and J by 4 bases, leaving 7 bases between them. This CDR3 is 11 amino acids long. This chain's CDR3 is CSATVTTEAFF. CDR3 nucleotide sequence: TGCAGTGCTACGGTTACCACTGAAGCTTTCTTT.

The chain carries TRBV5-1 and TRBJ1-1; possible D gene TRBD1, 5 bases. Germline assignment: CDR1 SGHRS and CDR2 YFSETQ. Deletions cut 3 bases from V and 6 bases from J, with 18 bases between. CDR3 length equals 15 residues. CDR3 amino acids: CASSWGVGRVSEAFF. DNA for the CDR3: TGCGCCAGCAGCTGGGGGGTGGGCAGGGTGTCTGAAGCTTTCTTT. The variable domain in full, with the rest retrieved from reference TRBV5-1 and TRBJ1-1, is KAGVTQTPRYLIKTRGQQVTLSCSPISGHRSVSWYQQTPGQGLQFLFEYFSETQRNKGNFPGRFSGRQFSNSRSEMNVSTLELGDSALYLCASSWGVGRVSEAFFGQGTRLTVV.